Following are 20 T cell receptor beta chains from one sample sequenced in a study of T cells in Graves' hyperthyroidism and ophthalmopathy. Amplification yielded TCR beta CDR3 regions, with RNA transcripts as the source. Primed by the HTBI set, a first-round RT-PCR was run on the TCR CDR3. TCRdb analysed the multiplex PCR reads with MiXCR anew, one entry per CDR3 protein. The repertoire has 410,000 or so distinct CDR3 sequences, roughly 14% of them found once; the top ten carry less than 15%. Sample: blood. These receptors were collected from a man aged 18 to 30 with Graves' ophthalmopathy.

This clonotype was detected ten times or more. This chain joins TRBV24-1 and TRBJ1-1; D ambiguous. Germline V lookup: CDR1 KGHDR, CDR2 SFDVKD. Trimming took 4 bases from V and 6 from J, leaving 11 bases between them. This CDR3 comprises 13 residues. The CDR3 sequence: CATSELGGAEAFF. The CDR3 DNA sequence: TGTGCCACCAGTGAACTGGGAGGAGCTGAAGCTTTCTTT.

This clonotype showed up many times. This chain uses TRBV3-1 with TRBJ2-5; D is unclear. The CDR3 sequence is 15 residues long. Trimming left V 0 bases short and J 7 bases short, with 15 bases between. Germline V gene lookup returns CDR1 LGHDT and CDR2 YNNKEL (reference sequence). The CDR3 reads CASSQDPGQLGTQYF. CDR3 DNA sequence: TGTGCCAGCAGCCAAGATCCGGGCCAGTTAGGGACCCAGTACTTC.

The gene calls are TRBV5-5 and TRBJ1-6; possibly TRBD1 for D (6 bases). The germline V gene has CDR1 SGHKS and CDR2 YYEKEE (reference sequence). Trimming removed 3 bases at V and 7 bases at J, with 26 bases between. The CDR3 loop spans 19 amino acids. CDR3 loop: CASSSTPFSKGVGNSPLHF. As DNA, the CDR3 is TGTGCCAGCAGCTCAACCCCATTCTCGAAGGGGGTCGGGAATTCACCCCTCCACTTT.

This clonotype was counted ten times or more. The chain is built from TRBV10-3 and TRBJ2-1, with D possibly matching TRBD2 (7 bases). Looked up from germline, CDR1 is ENHRY and CDR2 is SYGVKD. The CDR3 has 18 residues. Trimming stripped 0 bases from V and 7 bases from J, with 22 bases between. As DNA, the CDR3 is TGTGCCATCAGTGAGTCGCTCGGAAGTCGGGGGGCGAGGAATGAGCAGTTCTTC. Its translation: CAISESLGSRGARNEQFF.

There are many counts of this clonotype. The rearrangement uses TRBV5-1 and TRBJ2-3, with D maybe TRBD1 (5 bases). Trimming cost V 7 bases and J 2 bases, with 20 bases left between them. CDR3 length equals 16 residues. CDR1 and CDR2 (germline): SGHRS, YFSETQ. The CDR3 nucleotides are TGCGCCAGCTCTCAACGAGGCAGGGTAGTCACAGATACGCAGTATTTT. Translated, it gives CASSQRGRVVTDTQYF.

This clonotype appeared many times. The J gene is TRBJ1-1, the V gene TRBV30, with D unresolved. V lost 8 bases and J lost 3, with 13 bases in between. Per germline, CDR1 GTSNPN and CDR2 SVGIG (reference sequence). CDR3 length: 12 amino acids. The CDR3 bases are TGTGCCCGGCGCCGGGGAGACACTGAAGCTTTCTTT. Translating gives CARRRGDTEAFF.

The sample holds a few counts of this clonotype. The chain links TRBV7-8 to TRBJ2-3; 8 positions match TRBD2. V shed 5 bases, J shed 5 bases, and the junction held 9 bases outside the gene matches. This CDR3 comprises 15 residues. Germline CDR1 and CDR2: SGHVS and FQNEAQ. CDR3 nucleotides: TGTGCCAGCAGCACACGGGGGGGCCAAAAAGATACGCAGTATTTT. Translating it yields CASSTRGGQKDTQYF.

The chain carries TRBV19 and TRBJ2-5; 7 bases fit TRBD2. Trimming took 3 bases from V and 1 from J; bases not matched to a gene: 11. Germline V lookup: CDR1 LNHDA, CDR2 SQIVND (reference sequence). The CDR3 runs 17 residues. CDR3 in amino acids: CASSMYWTGGSQETQYF. The CDR3 DNA sequence: TGTGCCAGTAGTATGTATTGGACGGGAGGATCCCAAGAGACCCAGTACTTC. The complete variable domain, with remaining parts taken from reference TRBV19 and TRBJ2-5, reads DGGITQSPKYLFRKEGQNVTLSCEQNLNHDAMYWYRQDPGQGLRLIYYSQIVNDFQKGDIAEGYSVSREKKESFPLTVTSAQKNPTAFYLCASSMYWTGGSQETQYFGPGTRLLVL.

This clonotype was observed many times. The chain combines TRBV10-1 with TRBJ2-3; 13 positions agree with TRBD2. Trimming removed 5 bases from V and 7 bases from J; junction bases left unmatched: 6. The CDR3 has 15 amino acids. CDR1 is WNHNN, CDR2 SYGVQD, per germline (reference sequence). DNA of the CDR3: TGCGCCAGCAGTTTGGGGACTAGCGGGGCGCATACGCAGTATTTT. Protein: CASSLGTSGAHTQYF.

The chain links TRBV11-1 to TRBJ2-7; D perhaps matches TRBD1 (5 bases). CDR3 size: 13 residues. CDR1 is SGHAT, CDR2 FQDESV, per germline (reference sequence). V gave up 3 bases and J gave up 8 bases, with 14 bases separating them. The CDR3 here is CASSFAGYNKQYF. The CDR3 DNA follows: TGTGCCAGCAGCTTTGCAGGGTACAACAAGCAGTACTTC.

This clonotype was seen a few times. The rearrangement joins TRBV29-1 to TRBJ2-7; 7 bases are shared with TRBD2. This CDR3 region has 14 residues. Germline V gives CDR1 SQVTM, CDR2 ANQGSEA. The V gene end was trimmed by 4 bases and the J gene end by 0 bases; junction bases not matched to a gene: 6. The CDR3 region has the DNA TGCAGCGTTGGCGGGGGTAGTCCCTCCTACGAGCAGTACTTC. Its protein is CSVGGGSPSYEQYF.

At least ten counts were recorded for this clonotype. The chain uses TRBV24-1 and TRBJ2-5; D is possibly TRBD1 (6 bases). Per germline, CDR1 KGHDR and CDR2 SFDVKD. This CDR3 is 15 amino acids long. The germline V and J ends were trimmed by 3 bases and 5 bases, with 15 bases remaining between them. The CDR3 nucleotides read TGTGCCACCAGTGATCTGAGGGGTGACAGGGAGACCCAGTACTTC. Protein product: CATSDLRGDRETQYF.

This clonotype was seen ten or more times. This chain links TRBV10-3 with TRBJ2-2; 7 nucleotides line up with TRBD2. Trimming took 4 bases from V and 3 from J; bases not matched to a gene: 5. The CDR3 has 15 residues. In germline, CDR1 is ENHRY, CDR2 SYGVKD. The DNA for the CDR3 is TGTGCCATCAGTGCGAGCGGGATTGACACCGGGGAGCTGTTTTTT. Translated: CAISASGIDTGELFF.

The CDR3 loop reads CASSMTGPNEKLFF. CDR3 in DNA: TGTGCCAGTAGTATGACGGGTCCTAATGAAAAACTGTTTTTT. The V call is TRBV19, the J call TRBJ1-4; no firm D call. The V end was cut by 3 bases, the J end by 3 bases, with 8 bases between. The CDR3 is made up of 14 amino acids. Germline lookup yields CDR1 LNHDA and CDR2 SQIVND (reference sequence).

The chain uses TRBV29-1 and TRBJ2-7; D gene unclear. CDR3 length: 12 residues. In germline, CDR1 is SQVTM, CDR2 ANQGSEA. The CDR3, as DNA: TGCAGGATGGTTAGGGTAGCCTACGAGCAGTACTTC. Its protein product is CRMVRVAYEQYF.

The rearrangement uses TRBV5-4 and TRBJ2-1; D remains ambiguous. Germline V gene data show CDR1 as SGHNT and CDR2 as YYREEE (reference sequence). The CDR3 has 14 amino acids. Trimming took 4 bases from V and 2 from J, leaving 10 bases between them. CDR3 in DNA: TGTGCCAGCAGCCCGACGCCAACCTACAATGAGCAGTTCTTC. This gives the protein CASSPTPTYNEQFF.

This chain links TRBV4-1 with TRBJ2-7; the D call may be TRBD1 or TRBD2 (6 bases each). V lost 5 bases, J lost 6 bases, and 23 bases lay in between. CDR1 and CDR2 from the germline V gene are MGHRA and YSYEKL. The CDR3 is 16 amino acids. CDR3 sequence reads: CASSSYSGGPSFEQYF. CDR3 nucleotides: TGCGCCAGCAGCTCTTACTCCGGGGGCCCCTCATTCGAGCAGTACTTC.

This clonotype was seen many times. V and J are TRBV13 and TRBJ2-7; maybe TRBD2 (6 bases). Per the germline V gene, CDR1 is PRHDT and CDR2 is FYEKMQ (reference sequence). The germline V and J ends were trimmed by 5 bases and 0 bases, with 17 bases remaining between them. The CDR3 consists of 16 residues. The CDR3 loop is CASSAEPGASSYEQYF. The CDR3 region has the DNA TGTGCCAGCAGCGCTGAACCGGGAGCGAGCTCCTACGAGCAGTACTTC.

This clonotype was seen a few times. The CDR3, as DNA: TGCAGTGCTAGAGCCTCGGGACAGGGGGATTCTGGAAACACCATATATTTT. Its protein product is CSARASGQGDSGNTIYF. The rearrangement uses TRBV20-1 and TRBJ1-3; 11 bases line up with TRBD1. The length of the CDR3 is 17 residues. The V gene's germline CDR1 is DFQATT and CDR2 SNEGSKA (reference sequence). With V trimmed by 1 base and J by 1 base, 6 bases remained unmatched.

This clonotype has a count of ten or more. The chain links TRBV28 to TRBJ1-2, with D unclear. CDR1 is MDHEN, CDR2 SYDVKM, per germline. V lost 5 bases to trimming and J lost 2 bases, with 12 bases between them. The CDR3 is made up of 14 amino acids. CDR3 sequence reads: CASSPSVMNYGYTF. CDR3 coding DNA: TGTGCCAGCAGTCCTTCAGTTATGAACTATGGCTACACCTTC.